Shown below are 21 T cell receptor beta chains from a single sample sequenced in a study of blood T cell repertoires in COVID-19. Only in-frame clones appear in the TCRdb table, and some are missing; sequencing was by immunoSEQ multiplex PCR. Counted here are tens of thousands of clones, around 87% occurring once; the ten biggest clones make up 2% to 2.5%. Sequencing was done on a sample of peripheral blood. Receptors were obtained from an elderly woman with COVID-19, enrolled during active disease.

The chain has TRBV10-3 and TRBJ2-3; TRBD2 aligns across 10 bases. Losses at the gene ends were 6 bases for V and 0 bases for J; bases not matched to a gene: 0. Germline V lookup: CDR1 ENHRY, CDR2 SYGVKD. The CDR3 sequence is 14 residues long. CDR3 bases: TGTGCCATCAGGACTAGCGGGAGCACAGATACGCAGTATTTT. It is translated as CAIRTSGSTDTQYF.

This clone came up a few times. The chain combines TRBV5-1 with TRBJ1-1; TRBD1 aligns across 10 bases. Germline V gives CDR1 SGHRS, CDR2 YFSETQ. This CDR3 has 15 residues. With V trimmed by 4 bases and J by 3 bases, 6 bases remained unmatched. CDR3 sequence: CASSPGQGRHTEAFF. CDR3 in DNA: TGCGCCAGCAGCCCGGGACAGGGGAGGCACACTGAAGCTTTCTTT.

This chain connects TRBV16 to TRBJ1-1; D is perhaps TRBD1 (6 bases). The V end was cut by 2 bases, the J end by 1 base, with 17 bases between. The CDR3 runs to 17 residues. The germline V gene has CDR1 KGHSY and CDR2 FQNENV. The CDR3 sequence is CASSQSKLVGGNTEAFF. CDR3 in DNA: TGTGCCAGCAGCCAAAGTAAGCTTGTAGGGGGGAACACTGAAGCTTTCTTT.

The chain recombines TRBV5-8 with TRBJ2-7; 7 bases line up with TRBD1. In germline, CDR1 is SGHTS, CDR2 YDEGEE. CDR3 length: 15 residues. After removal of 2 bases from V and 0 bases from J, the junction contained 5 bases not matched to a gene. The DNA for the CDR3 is TGTGCCAGCAGCTTCCGACAGGGCCGCTCCTACGAGCAGTACTTC. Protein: CASSFRQGRSYEQYF.

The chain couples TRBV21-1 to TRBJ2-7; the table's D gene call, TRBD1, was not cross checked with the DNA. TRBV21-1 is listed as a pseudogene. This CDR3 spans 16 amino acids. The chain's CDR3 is CASSKSGTGTSYEQYF. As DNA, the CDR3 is TGTGCCAGCAGCAAATCCGGGACAGGGACTTCCTACGAGCAGTACTTC.

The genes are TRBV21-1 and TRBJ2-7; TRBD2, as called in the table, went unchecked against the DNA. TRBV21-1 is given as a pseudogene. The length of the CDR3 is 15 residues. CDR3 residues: CASSKETQPAWEQYF. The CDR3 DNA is TGTGCCAGCAGCAAAGAGACTCAACCCGCTTGGGAGCAGTACTTC.

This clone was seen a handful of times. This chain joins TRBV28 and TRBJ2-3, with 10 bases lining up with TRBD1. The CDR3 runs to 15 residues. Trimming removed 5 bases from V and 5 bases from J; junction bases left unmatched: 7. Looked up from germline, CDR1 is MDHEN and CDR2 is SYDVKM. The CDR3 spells CASSGADRGQDTQYF. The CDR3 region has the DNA TGTGCCAGCAGTGGGGCTGACAGGGGGCAAGATACGCAGTATTTT.

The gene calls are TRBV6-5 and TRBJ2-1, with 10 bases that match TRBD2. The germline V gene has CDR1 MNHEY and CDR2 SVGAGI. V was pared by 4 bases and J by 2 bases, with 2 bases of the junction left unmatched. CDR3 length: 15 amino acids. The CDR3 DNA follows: TGTGCCAGCAGTTTTACTAGCGGGGCCTACAATGAGCAGTTCTTC. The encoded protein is CASSFTSGAYNEQFF.

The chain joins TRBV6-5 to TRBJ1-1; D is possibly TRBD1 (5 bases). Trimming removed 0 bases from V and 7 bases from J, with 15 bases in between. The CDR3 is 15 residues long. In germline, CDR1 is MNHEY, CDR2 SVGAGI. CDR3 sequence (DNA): TGTGCCAGCAGTTACTCCAGGGATCGAAGGTATGAAGCTTTCTTT. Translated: CASSYSRDRRYEAFF.

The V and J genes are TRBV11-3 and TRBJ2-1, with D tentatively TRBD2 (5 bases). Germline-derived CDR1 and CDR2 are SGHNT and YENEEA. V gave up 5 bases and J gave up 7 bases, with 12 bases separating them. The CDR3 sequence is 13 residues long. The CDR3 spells CASSRDRGNEQFF. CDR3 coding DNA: TGTGCCAGCAGCCGGGATAGAGGAAATGAGCAGTTCTTC.

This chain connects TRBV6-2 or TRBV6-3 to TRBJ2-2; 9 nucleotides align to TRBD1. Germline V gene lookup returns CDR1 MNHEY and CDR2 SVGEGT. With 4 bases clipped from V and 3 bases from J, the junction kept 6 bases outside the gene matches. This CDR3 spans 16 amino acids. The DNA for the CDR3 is TGTGCCAGCAGTTCCACGGGACAGGGCTACACCGGGGAGCTGTTTTTT. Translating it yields CASSSTGQGYTGELFF.

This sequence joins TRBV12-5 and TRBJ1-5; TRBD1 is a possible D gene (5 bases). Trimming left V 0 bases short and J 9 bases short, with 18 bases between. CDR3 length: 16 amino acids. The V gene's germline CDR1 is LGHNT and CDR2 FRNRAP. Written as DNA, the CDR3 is TGTGCTAGTGGTTTGGTACTCTCCGGGGGGAAGGGGCCCCAGCATTTT. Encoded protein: CASGLVLSGGKGPQHF.

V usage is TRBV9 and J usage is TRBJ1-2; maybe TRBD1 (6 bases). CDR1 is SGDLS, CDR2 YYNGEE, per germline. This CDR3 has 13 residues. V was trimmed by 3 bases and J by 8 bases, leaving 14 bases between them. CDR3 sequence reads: CASSGYRAGGYTF. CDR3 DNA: TGTGCCAGCAGCGGCTACAGGGCTGGGGGCTACACCTTC.

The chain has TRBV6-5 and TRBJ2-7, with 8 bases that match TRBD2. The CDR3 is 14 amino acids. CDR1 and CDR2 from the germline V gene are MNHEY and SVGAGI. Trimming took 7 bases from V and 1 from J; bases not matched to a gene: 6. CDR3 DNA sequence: TGTGCCAGCACCTCGGGAGGGGGGTCCTACGAGCAGTACTTC. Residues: CASTSGGGSYEQYF.

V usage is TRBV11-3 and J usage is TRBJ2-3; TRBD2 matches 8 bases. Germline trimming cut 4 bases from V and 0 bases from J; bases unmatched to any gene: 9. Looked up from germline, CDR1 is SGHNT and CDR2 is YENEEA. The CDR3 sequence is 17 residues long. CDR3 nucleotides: TGTGCCAGCAGCTCCCCAGGTGCGGGAGGTAGCACAGATACGCAGTATTTT. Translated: CASSSPGAGGSTDTQYF.

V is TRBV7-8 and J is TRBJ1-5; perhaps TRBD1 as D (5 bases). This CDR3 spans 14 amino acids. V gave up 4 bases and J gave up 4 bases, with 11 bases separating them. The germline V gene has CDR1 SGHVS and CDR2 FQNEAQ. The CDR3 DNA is TGTGCCAGCAGCTCCCGACAGCGAAATCAGCCCCAGCATTTT. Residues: CASSSRQRNQPQHF.

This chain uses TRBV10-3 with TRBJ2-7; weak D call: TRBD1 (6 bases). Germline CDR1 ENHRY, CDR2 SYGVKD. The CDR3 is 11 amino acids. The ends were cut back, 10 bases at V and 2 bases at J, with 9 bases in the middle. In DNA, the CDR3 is TGTGCCACCGCAGGGGCCTACGAGCAGTACTTC. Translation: CATAGAYEQYF.

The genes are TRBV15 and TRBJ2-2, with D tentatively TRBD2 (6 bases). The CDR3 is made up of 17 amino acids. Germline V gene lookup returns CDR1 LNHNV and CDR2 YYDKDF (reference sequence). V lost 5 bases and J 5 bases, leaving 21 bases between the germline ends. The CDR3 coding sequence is TGTGCCACCAGCCGACGCTTGGGCGCGGGGTGGACCGGGGAGCTGTTTTTT. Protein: CATSRRLGAGWTGELFF.

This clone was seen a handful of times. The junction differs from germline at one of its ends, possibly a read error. In nucleotides, the CDR3 is TGTGCTAGCAGCTTAGCAGGGGGCGAGCAGTACTTC. It specifies CASSLAGGEQYF. The chain is built from TRBV7-7 and TRBJ2-7; 7 nucleotides line up with TRBD1. Germline lookup yields CDR1 SSHAT and CDR2 FNYEAQ (reference sequence). This CDR3 region has 12 residues. Looking up the rest from reference TRBV7-7 and TRBJ2-7 gives the full variable domain: GAGVSQSPRYKVTKRGQDVTLRCDPISSHATLYWYQQALGQGPEFLTYFNYEAQPDKSGLPSDRFSAERPEGSISTLTIQRTEQRDSAMYRCASSLAGGEQYFGPGTRLTVT.

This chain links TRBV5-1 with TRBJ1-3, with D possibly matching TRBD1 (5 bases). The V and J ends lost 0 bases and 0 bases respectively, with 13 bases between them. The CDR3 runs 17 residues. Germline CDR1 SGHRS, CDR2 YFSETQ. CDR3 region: CASSLELGQVSGNTIYF. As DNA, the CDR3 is TGCGCCAGCAGCTTGGAGCTGGGGCAGGTCTCTGGAAACACCATATATTTT.

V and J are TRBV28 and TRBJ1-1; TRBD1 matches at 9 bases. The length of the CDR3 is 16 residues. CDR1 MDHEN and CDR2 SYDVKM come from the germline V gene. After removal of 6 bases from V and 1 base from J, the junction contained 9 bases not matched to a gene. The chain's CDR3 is CASRREGQGKNTEAFF. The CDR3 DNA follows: TGTGCCAGCAGGAGAGAGGGACAGGGAAAGAACACTGAAGCTTTCTTT.